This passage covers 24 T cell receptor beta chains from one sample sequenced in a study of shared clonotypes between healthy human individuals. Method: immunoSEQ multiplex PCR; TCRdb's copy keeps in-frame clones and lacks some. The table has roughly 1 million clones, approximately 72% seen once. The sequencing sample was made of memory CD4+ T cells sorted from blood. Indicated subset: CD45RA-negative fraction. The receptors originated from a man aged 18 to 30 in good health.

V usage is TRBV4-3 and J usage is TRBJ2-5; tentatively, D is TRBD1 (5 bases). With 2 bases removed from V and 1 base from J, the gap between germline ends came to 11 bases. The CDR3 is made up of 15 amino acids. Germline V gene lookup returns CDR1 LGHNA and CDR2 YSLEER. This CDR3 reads CASSQQGTGQETQYF. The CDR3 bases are TGCGCCAGCAGCCAACAGGGAACTGGCCAAGAGACCCAGTACTTC.

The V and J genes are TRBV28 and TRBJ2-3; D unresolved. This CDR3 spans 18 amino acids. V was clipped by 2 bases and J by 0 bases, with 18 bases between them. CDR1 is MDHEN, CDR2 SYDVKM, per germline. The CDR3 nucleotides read TGTGCCAGCAGTTTAGTTTTCGGTCGGCGAGAGAGCACAGATACGCAGTATTTT. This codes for CASSLVFGRRESTDTQYF.

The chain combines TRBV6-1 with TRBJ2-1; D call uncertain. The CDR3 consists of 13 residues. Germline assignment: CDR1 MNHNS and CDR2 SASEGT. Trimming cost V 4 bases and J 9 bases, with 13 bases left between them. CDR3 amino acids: CASSVTDLSEQFF. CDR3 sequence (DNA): TGTGCCAGCAGTGTGACCGACCTGAGTGAGCAGTTCTTC.

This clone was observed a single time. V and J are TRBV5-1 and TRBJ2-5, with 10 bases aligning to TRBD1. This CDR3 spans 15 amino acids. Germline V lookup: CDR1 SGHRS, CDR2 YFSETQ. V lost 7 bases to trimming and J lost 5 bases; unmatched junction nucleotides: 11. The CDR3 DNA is TGCGCCAGCTCCATAATTGGGACAGGGGAGGAGACCCAGTACTTC. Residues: CASSIIGTGEETQYF.

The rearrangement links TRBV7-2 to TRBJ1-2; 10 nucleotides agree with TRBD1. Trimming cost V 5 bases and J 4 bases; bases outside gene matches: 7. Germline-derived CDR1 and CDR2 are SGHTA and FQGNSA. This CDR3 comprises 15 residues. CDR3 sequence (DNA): TGTGCCAGCAGCACTCGGACAGGGGGTGCCTATGGCTACACCTTC. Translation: CASSTRTGGAYGYTF.

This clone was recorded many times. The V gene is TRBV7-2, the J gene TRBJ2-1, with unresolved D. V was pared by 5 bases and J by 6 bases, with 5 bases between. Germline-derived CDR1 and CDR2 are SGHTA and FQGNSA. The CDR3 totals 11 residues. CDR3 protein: CASSAINEQFF. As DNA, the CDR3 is TGTGCCAGCAGCGCCATCAATGAGCAGTTCTTC.

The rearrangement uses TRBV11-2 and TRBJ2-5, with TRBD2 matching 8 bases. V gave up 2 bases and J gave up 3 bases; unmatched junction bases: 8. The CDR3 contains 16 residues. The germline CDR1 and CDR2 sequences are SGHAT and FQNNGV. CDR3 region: CASSLIGGRLEETQYF. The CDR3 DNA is TGTGCCAGCAGCTTAATCGGCGGGAGGCTCGAAGAGACCCAGTACTTC.

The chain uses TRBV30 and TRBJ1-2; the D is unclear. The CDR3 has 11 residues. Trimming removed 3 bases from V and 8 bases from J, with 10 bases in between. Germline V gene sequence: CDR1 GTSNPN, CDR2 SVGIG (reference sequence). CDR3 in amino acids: CAWRSWGGYTF. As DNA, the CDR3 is TGTGCCTGGAGATCCTGGGGAGGCTACACCTTC.

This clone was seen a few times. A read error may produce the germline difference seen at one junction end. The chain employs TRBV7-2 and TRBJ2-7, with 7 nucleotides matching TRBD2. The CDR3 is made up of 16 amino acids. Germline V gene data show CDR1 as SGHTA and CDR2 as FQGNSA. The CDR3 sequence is CASSVAGGKRDSEQYF. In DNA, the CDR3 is TGTGCCAGCAGCGTAGCGGGTGGTAAGAGGGACTCCGAGCAGTACTTC.

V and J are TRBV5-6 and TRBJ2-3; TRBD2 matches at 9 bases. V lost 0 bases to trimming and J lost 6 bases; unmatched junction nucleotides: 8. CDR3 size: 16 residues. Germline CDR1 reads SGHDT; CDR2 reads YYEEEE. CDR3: CASSLVAGGPEDTQYF. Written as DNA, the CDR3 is TGTGCCAGCAGCTTGGTCGCGGGGGGGCCGGAGGATACGCAGTATTTT.

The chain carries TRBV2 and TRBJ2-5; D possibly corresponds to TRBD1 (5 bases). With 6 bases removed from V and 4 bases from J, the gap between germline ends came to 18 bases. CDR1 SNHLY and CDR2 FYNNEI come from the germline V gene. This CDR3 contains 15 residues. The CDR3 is CASRLTENRGETQYF. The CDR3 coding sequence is TGTGCCAGCAGGTTGACAGAGAATAGGGGAGAGACCCAGTACTTC.

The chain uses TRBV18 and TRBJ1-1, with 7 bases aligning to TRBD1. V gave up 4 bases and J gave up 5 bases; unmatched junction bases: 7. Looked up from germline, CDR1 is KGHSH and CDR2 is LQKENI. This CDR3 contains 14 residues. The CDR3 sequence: CASSLNRGKTEAFF. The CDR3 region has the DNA TGTGCCAGCTCACTAAACAGGGGAAAGACTGAAGCTTTCTTT.

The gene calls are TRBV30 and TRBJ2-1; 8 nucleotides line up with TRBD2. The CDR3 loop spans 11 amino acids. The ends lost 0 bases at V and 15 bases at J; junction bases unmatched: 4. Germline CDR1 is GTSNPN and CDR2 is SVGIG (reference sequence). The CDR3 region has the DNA TGTGCCTGGAGTGTACGGGGGGGCCTGTTCTTC. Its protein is CAWSVRGGLFF.

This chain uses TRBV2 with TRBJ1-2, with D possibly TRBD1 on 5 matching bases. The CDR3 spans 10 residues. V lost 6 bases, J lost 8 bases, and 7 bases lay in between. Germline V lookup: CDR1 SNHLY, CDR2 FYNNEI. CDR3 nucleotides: TGTGCCAGCAGGACAGTCGGCTACACCTTC. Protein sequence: CASRTVGYTF.

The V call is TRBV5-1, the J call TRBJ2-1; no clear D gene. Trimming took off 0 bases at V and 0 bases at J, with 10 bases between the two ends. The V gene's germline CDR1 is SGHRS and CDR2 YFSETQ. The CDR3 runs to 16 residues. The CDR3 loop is CASSLALMDSYNEQFF. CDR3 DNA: TGCGCCAGCAGCTTGGCCCTGATGGACTCCTACAATGAGCAGTTCTTC.

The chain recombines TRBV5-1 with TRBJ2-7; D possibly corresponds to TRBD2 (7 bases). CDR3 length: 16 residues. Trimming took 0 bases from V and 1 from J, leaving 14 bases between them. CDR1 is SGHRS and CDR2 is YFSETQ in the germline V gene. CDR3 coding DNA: TGCGCCAGCAGCTTGGGGACTAGAGGGGGGTCCTACGAGCAGTACTTC. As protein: CASSLGTRGGSYEQYF.

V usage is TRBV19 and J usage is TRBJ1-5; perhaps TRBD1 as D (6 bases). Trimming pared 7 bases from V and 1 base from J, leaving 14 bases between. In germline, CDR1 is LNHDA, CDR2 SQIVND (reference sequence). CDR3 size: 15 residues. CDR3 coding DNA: TGTGCCAGTATTAAACAGGGCCGGAGCAATCAGCCCCAGCATTTT. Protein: CASIKQGRSNQPQHF.

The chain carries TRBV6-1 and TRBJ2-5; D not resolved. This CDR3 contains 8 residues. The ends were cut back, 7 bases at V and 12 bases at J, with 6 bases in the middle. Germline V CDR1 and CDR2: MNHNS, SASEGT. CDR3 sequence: CASTPKYF. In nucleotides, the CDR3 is TGTGCCAGCACCCCTAAGTACTTC.

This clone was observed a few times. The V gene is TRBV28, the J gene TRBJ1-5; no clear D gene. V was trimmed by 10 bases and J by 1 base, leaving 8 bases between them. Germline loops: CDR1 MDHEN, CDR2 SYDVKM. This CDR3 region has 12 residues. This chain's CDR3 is CATSRSNQPQHF. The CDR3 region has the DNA TGTGCCACCTCCCGCAGCAATCAGCCCCAGCATTTT. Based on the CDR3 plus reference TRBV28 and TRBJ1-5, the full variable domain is DVKVTQSSRYLVKRTGEKVFLECVQDMDHENMFWYRQDPGLGLRLIYFSYDVKMKEKGDIPEGYSVSREKKERFSLILESASTNQTSMYLCATSRSNQPQHFGDGTRLSIL.

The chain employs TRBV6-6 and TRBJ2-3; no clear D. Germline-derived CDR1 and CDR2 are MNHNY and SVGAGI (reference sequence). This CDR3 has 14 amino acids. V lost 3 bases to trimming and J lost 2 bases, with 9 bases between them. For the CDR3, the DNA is TGTGCCAGCAGTTATCCTCCGACCACAGATACGCAGTATTTT. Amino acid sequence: CASSYPPTTDTQYF.

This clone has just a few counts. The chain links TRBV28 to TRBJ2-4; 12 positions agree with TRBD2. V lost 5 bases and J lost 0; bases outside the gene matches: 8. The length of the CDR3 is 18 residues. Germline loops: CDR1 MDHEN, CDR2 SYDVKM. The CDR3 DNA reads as TGTGCCAGCAGTATCCGGACTAGCGGGGACCTAGCCAAAAACATTCAGTACTTC. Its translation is CASSIRTSGDLAKNIQYF.

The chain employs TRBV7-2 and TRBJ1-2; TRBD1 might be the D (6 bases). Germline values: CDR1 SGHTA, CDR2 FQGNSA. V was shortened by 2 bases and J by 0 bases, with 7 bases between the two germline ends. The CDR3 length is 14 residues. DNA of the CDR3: TGTGCCAGCAGCTTAACAGGGACTAACTATGGCTACACCTTC. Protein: CASSLTGTNYGYTF.

The CDR3 DNA follows: TGTGCTAGTGGTTTGGAGGTTGGCGGGAGGGCCGGGGAGCTGTTTTTT. Encoded protein: CASGLEVGGRAGELFF. The chain uses TRBV12-5 and TRBJ2-2; 9 bases are a match to TRBD2. The CDR3 is made up of 16 amino acids. CDR1 and CDR2 (germline): LGHNT, FRNRAP. The ends lost 1 base at V and 6 bases at J; junction bases unmatched: 6.

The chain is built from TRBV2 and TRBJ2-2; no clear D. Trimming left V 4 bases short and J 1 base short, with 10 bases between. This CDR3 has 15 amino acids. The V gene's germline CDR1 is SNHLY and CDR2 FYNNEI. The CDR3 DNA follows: TGTGCCAGCAGTGTTTTTGGCGAGAACACCGGGGAGCTGTTTTTT. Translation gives CASSVFGENTGELFF.